The T cell receptor beta chain described here comes from a study of blood T cells in healthy people across ages. A second PCR of 7 to 11 cycles used a sample-barcoded 5' primer and a J-beta primer mix. TCRdb reprocessed the 5' RACE reads via MiXCR and lists one record per CDR3 protein. The sample has 850,000 to 1,000,000 distinct CDR3 sequences; around 46% are singletons. Specimen: blood. The receptor's source is a man younger than 45 in good health.

The CDR3 DNA is TGTGCCAGCAGTCCCGAGGGGGCCATACCCTTCGAGCAGTACTTC. As protein: CASSPEGAIPFEQYF. This chain connects TRBV27 to TRBJ2-7; 7 positions agree with TRBD1. This CDR3 contains 15 residues. CDR1 and CDR2 (germline): MNHEY, SMNVEV (reference sequence). V was pared by 5 bases and J by 6 bases, with 13 bases of the junction left unmatched.